This TCR beta chain was observed in a study of T cells after yellow fever vaccination (dated by TCRdb to between 2018 and 2021). Study-level background: The SMART-Seq v4 Ultra Low Input RNA kit was used to prepare libraries from fractions with low cell numbers. Bulk TCR alpha and beta repertoires were sequenced longitudinally to track T-cell clones before and after primary and booster YFV17D yellow fever vaccination. Two healthy male donors, one aged 18 to 29 and one aged 30 to 40 years, made up the cohort. Bulk PBMC replicates and cell subsets were isolated from blood drawn at multiple timepoints before and after both primary and secondary immunization. General findings and caveats noted by the study authors: The secondary T-cell response was weaker than the primary response but faster, peaking on day 5 instead of day 15. A small fraction of clonotypes appeared in both the CD4 and CD8 compartments, likely as a result of convergent recombination. After the booster, most of the clones that had expanded following primary vaccination were detected again (roughly 96% of CD4 and 80% to 90% of CD8), which suggests that memory was broadly maintained. FACS-sorted repertoires could contain abundant contaminating clonotypes from the bulk population, so computational filtering was required. Because only a couple of donors were included in the study, the extent to which the findings can be generalized is limited.

What the treatment or condition label conveys for this sample: live attenuated yellow fever vaccine strain. At each blood-draw timepoint, two biological replicates of bulk PBMCs were collected. PBMCs were isolated from peripheral blood using a standard Ficoll-Paque protocol. TriZol was used to extract RNA from bulk PBMCs, from CD4 and CD8 fractions, and from dextramer-positive and dextramer-negative fractions. TCR cDNA was synthesized by 5'RACE template switching, which introduced a universal primer site and unique molecular identifiers. Priming of cDNA synthesis was performed from both the TCR alpha and TCR beta constant segments. Library amplification involved two PCR steps, and the second step added sample barcodes and sequencing adapters. Sequencing of the libraries was done on either Illumina HiSeq 2500 (2x100 bp) or NovaSeq (2x150 bp). The paper's processing steps were these. Demultiplexing of reads and collapsing into UMI consensus sequences were performed with MIGEC, and V(D)J alignment was carried out with MiXCR. Vaccine-responding clonotypes were identified with edgeR using replicate PBMC samples, with FDR below 0.01 and a log2 fold change above 5 up to day 15 being required. CD4 or CD8 identity was assigned to each bulk clonotype according to whether the clonotype was present at higher abundance in the sequenced CD4 repertoire or the sequenced CD8 repertoire. TCRdb reprocessing: public reads trimmed at Q25 with fastp, clones called with MiXCR, in-frame beta chains kept. CDR3 protein sequences are deduplicated, and each keeps its most common genes and DNA. TCRdb, not the original authors, processed these V and J calls. Present in this sample are under 600,000 distinct CDR3 sequences, 13% of which were seen just once. The ten largest make up about 14% of the sample.

A remark on this clonotype: This receptor's antigen is unknown. No base quality information exists; no much larger clone differs at one position.

V lost 0 bases and J lost 3 bases; the stretch between them is 7 bases long. The germline V gene yields SGDLS for CDR1 and YYNGEE for CDR2. Taken from cysteine to phenylalanine, the CDR3 has 14 residues. Of all the DNA, just the CDR3 is kept, 42 bases in frame from base 1. This receptor was taken from a man younger than 45 who received the YFV17D yellow fever vaccine. The sequencing here drew on PBMCs, taken on the day of the yellow fever booster vaccination. Recombination joined TRBV9 with TRBJ2-1; too little of a D gene remains to name it. At the DNA level, the sequence is TGTGCCAGCAGCGTAGTGTCAGGCTACAATGAGCAGTTCTTC. This codes for CASSVVSGYNEQFF.